This T cell receptor beta chain was captured by sequencing in a study of OX40 agonist ivuxolimab in advanced cancers. Overall study: Checkpoint inhibitors had been given previously to over 30% of patients.

If patients had autoimmune disease history or systemic immunosuppression, they were excluded. CDR1 and CDR2 (germline): MNHEY, SMNVEV (reference sequence). The CDR3 has 15 residues. Trimming took off 2 bases at V and 0 bases at J, with 11 bases between the two ends. Here immunoSEQ multiplex PCR was the method, and the copy in TCRdb shows in-frame clones only, minus some. The data contain more than 6,000 clones, approximately 80% of them seen just once; the ten biggest clones take up about 18%. The receptor was derived from an adult with an advanced solid tumor such as melanoma, head and neck, liver or kidney cancer. The source was CD4+ or CD8+ T cells sorted from blood, collected in a trial of the OX40 agonist ivuxolimab. The V and J genes are TRBV27 and TRBJ2-7, with D hard to call. This CDR3 is CASSLGQASSYEQYF. The CDR3, as DNA: TGTGCCAGCAGTTTAGGCCAGGCGAGCTCCTACGAGCAGTACTTC.